Below, 7 T cell receptor beta chains from the same sample are listed, as sequenced in a study of blood T cell repertoires in COVID-19. Repertoires were generated with immunoSEQ multiplex PCR, while TCRdb's copy carries only in-frame clones and drops some. The sample holds tens of thousands of clones, more than 75% seen once. Sequenced sample: peripheral blood. The origin of the receptors is a human donor in a cohort sampled during active COVID-19.

This CDR3 is CASSGSQGRSGNTIYF. CDR3 sequence (DNA): TGTGCCAGCAGTGGCTCACAGGGGAGATCTGGAAACACCATATATTTT. The chain has TRBV6-1 and TRBJ1-3, with 7 nucleotides matching TRBD1. The germline gives CDR1 MNHNS, CDR2 SASEGT. The length of the CDR3 is 16 residues. V trimming: 4 bases; J trimming: 1 base; junction bases outside the gene matches: 7.

J is TRBJ2-7 and V is TRBV12-3 or TRBV12-4; a possible D gene is TRBD2 (6 bases). V was cut by 0 bases and J by 7 bases, with 10 bases left in between. This CDR3 region has 13 residues. CDR3 in amino acids: CASSLAQGGEQYF. In nucleotides, the CDR3 is TGTGCCAGCAGTTTAGCGCAGGGAGGAGAGCAGTACTTC.

This chain connects TRBV7-2 to TRBJ2-4; 7 positions agree with TRBD2. The germline V gene has CDR1 SGHTA and CDR2 FQGNSA. The CDR3 is made up of 16 amino acids. Unmatched junction bases numbered 12, after V lost 3 bases and J lost 7 bases. The CDR3 region has the DNA TGTGCCAGCAGCTTGGGGCTTGCGGGGGACCTTAACATTCAGTACTTC. Translated, it gives CASSLGLAGDLNIQYF.

This clone was counted a few times. The chain couples TRBV14 to TRBJ2-3, with 11 bases identical to TRBD2. The CDR3 covers 16 residues. CDR1 is SGHDN, CDR2 FVKESK, per germline. J was trimmed by 2 bases and V by 4 bases; bases with no gene match: 5. As DNA, the CDR3 is TGTGCCAGCAGCCTCCTAGCGGGGGGACTCACAGATACGCAGTATTTT. Its translation is CASSLLAGGLTDTQYF.

This clone was seen a handful of times. The rearrangement joins TRBV25-1 to TRBJ1-6; 7 nucleotides line up with TRBD1. The CDR3 extends over 15 amino acids. Germline values: CDR1 MGHDK, CDR2 SYGVNS. V lost 5 bases and J lost 7; bases outside the gene matches: 8. CDR3 bases: TGTGCCAGCAGTAGCCGGGACAGCAAAAATTCACCCCTCCACTTT. It encodes CASSSRDSKNSPLHF.

CDR3 in DNA: TGTGCCAGCAGCGGACTAGCGGGGGCATCAGATGAGCAGTTCTTC. This encodes CASSGLAGASDEQFF. The rearrangement uses TRBV28 and TRBJ2-1; 13 nucleotides line up with TRBD2. Germline V gene data show CDR1 as MDHEN and CDR2 as SYDVKM. V was clipped by 6 bases and J by 8 bases; unmatched bases: 7. The CDR3 spans 15 residues.

This chain joins TRBV11-3 and TRBJ2-1, with 10 bases matching TRBD1. Germline V CDR1 and CDR2: SGHNT, YENEEA. J was trimmed by 9 bases and V by 6 bases; bases with no gene match: 5. The CDR3 spans 13 residues. CDR3 nucleotide sequence: TGTGCCAGCAGGGGGACAGGGGCGGGTGAGCAGTTCTTC. This sequence encodes CASRGTGAGEQFF.